This is a list of T cell receptor beta chains from one sample in a study of T-cell memory formation after mild COVID-19. TCRdb reprocessed the 5' RACE reads with MiXCR, giving one entry per CDR3 protein. The sample contains 300,000 to 400,000 distinct CDR3 sequences, about 15% of which appear only once. Material: PBMCs or a T cell subset sorted from them (not recorded which). The receptors were gathered from a man aged 18 to 29 who had mild COVID-19 (a few samples of this study predate the infection). Cell type and time point are not known. Each CDR3 is given with its conserved first and last residue. The order of the fields is V gene, D gene, CDR3 protein. The D gene is left open where the match is weak.

>TRBV7-2|TRBD1
CASSVTGTGRDTQYF
>TRBV6-2/TRBV6-3|-
CASINGGSTDTQYF
>TRBV5-6|TRBD1
CASSRYYRGPGYTF
>TRBV3-1|-
CASSQGQPNQPQHF
>TRBV2|-
CASSGRSRLNHNEQFF
>TRBV6-2/TRBV6-3|TRBD2
CASSYGGGAYNEQFF
>TRBV4-3|-
CASSQGTASPVQETQYF
>TRBV12-3/TRBV12-4|-
CASRGGGTSYQETQYF
>TRBV4-3|-
CASSQGDQGYKNIQYF
>TRBV5-1|TRBD2
CASRLAELSYEQYF
>TRBV20-1|TRBD2
CSARRGGPTQYF
>TRBV7-2|TRBD2
CASSLASGGWHGELFF
>TRBV10-3|-
CAISESGGGTDTQYF
>TRBV5-1|-
CASSLKVGGANVLTF
>TRBV19|TRBD1
CASSEDRAETQYF
>TRBV7-3|TRBD1
CASSRDRGLAGELFF
>TRBV4-1|-
CASSQGGLLGNQPQHF
>TRBV7-2|TRBD2
CASSLAPPASGNTGELFF
>TRBV12-3/TRBV12-4|-
CASSLLGTGNTIYF
>TRBV7-9|-
CASSPGIGGGSEKLFF
>TRBV4-1|-
CASSPQAPYGHEKLFF
>TRBV5-1|-
CARIPGPGRDSSEQFF
>TRBV4-1|TRBD1
CASGSGTGDGYTF
>TRBV2|-
CASSESFTGTTEQFF
>TRBV28|-
CASRPGQRGETQYF
>TRBV6-5|-
CASSVLPGTRNTIYF
>TRBV15|-
CATSAPSANTGELFF
>TRBV7-2|-
CASSLARGGGIYTF
>TRBV6-5|-
CASSLGRANVLTF
>TRBV15|-
CATSRVNREGSPLHF
>TRBV27|-
CASSQRGIWEPQHF
>TRBV2|-
CASSPGRRLQETQYF
>TRBV6-2/TRBV6-3|TRBD1
CASRYAGQAENYGYTF
>TRBV9|TRBD1
CASSAVGGTGHNEQFF
>TRBV4-2|-
CASSQEVLMDEFF
>TRBV5-1|TRBD1
CASSLGDSYTEAFF
>TRBV6-5|TRBD2
CASSYSGTPETQYF
>TRBV7-9|TRBD1
CASSLARGTEYSNQPQHF
>TRBV30|-
CAWMFQETQYF
>TRBV7-9|-
CASSFSETRGYTF
>TRBV7-9|-
CASSLAPDSTDTQYF
>TRBV4-1|-
CASSQFRGLNEKLFF
>TRBV14|-
CASSQETISWAEAFF
>TRBV28|-
CASNPSGTDTQYF
>TRBV20-1|-
CSARDNGPLGYTF
>TRBV4-1|-
CASSLRYDQVYEQYF
>TRBV20-1|-
CSAFPGKLFF
>TRBV4-1|TRBD1
CASSQGTGDVVHTEAFF
>TRBV4-1|-
CASSQDRMTDTQYF
>TRBV6-6|-
CASSYPGAPDTQYF
>TRBV12-3/TRBV12-4|-
CASSKRQVRETQYF
>TRBV3-1|-
CASTRGFSGNTIYF
>TRBV5-4|-
CASSSQITDTQYF
>TRBV20-1|TRBD2
CSAPSGDRTDTQYF
>TRBV7-9|-
CASRYTGEDFF
>TRBV6-6|-
CASIYEGDQFF
>TRBV28|-
CASSFIRDRGLYNEQFF